Following are 2 T cell receptor beta chains from one sample sequenced in a study of T cell responses to AZD1222 COVID-19 vaccine. Sequenced by immunoSEQ multiplex PCR; TCRdb stores in-frame clones only, minus some. The data show about 190,000 clones, with more than 75% seen just once and 2.5% to 3% held by the top ten. Specimen: peripheral blood, collected on day 0 of MenACWY control vaccination. The source is an adult in good health.

The chain combines TRBV2 with TRBJ2-7; D call uncertain. CDR1 is SNHLY and CDR2 is FYNNEI in the germline V gene. The CDR3 extends over 11 amino acids. Trimming shortened V by 6 bases and J by 2 bases, and 5 bases separated the two germline ends. Written as DNA, the CDR3 is TGTGCCAGCAGCGCAGCCTACGAGCAGTACTTC. Amino acid sequence: CASSAAYEQYF.

V gene TRBV9 combines with J gene TRBJ2-1; D gene unclear. This CDR3 spans 14 amino acids. Per the germline V gene, CDR1 is SGDLS and CDR2 is YYNGEE. V lost 0 bases, J lost 8 bases, and 12 bases lay in between. CDR3: CASSVGSSFDEQFF. In nucleotides, the CDR3 is TGTGCCAGCAGCGTAGGGTCCAGTTTCGATGAGCAGTTCTTC.